This TCR beta chain was recorded in a study of identical twins. Overall study results and limits: Cross-sectional statistical analysis, not tracking of the same donors, underpinned the conclusions. The degree of excess twin sharing was weaker in beta out-of-frame sequences.

cDNA carried unique molecular identifiers, and a universal primer site was added by template switching. TCRdb analysed the 5' RACE reads with MiXCR anew, one entry per CDR3 protein. The table shows more than 400,000 distinct CDR3 sequences, with roughly 15% occurring only once. Comments on this clonotype: Its antigen is not identified.

The same specimen was also included in a second study, on yellow fever vaccine responses in identical twins. Turning to that study: In identical twins, vaccine T cell responses appeared partly shared and partly individual.

The receptor was isolated from a woman aged 18-30 years in good health. Source material: CD4+ T cells sorted from blood.

CDR3 nucleotides: TGCAGTGCTAGAAGCGGGACTCAAACCTACAATGAGCAGTTCTTC. Translating gives CSARSGTQTYNEQFF. The chain is built from TRBV20-1 and TRBJ2-1, with 7 bases that match TRBD2. Germline trimming cut 2 bases from V and 2 bases from J; bases unmatched to any gene: 6. The germline gives CDR1 DFQATT, CDR2 SNEGSKA (reference sequence). This CDR3 region has 15 residues.